This T cell receptor (beta chain) stems from a study of cytomegalovirus exposure and HLA in healthy donors. Study conclusions and caveats: Within a later analysis, the majority of CMV-associated TCR beta chains appeared HLA-restricted. TCR beta V segments were, for the most part, productive about 87% or about 30% of the time in an earlier analysis.

Germline V gene lookup returns CDR1 SGHVS and CDR2 FNYEAQ. The CDR3 runs to 13 residues. The trim removed 10 bases at V and 3 bases at J, leaving 6 bases unmatched. The PCR made use of 60 Vbeta and 13 Jbeta primers. Original data processing: Roughly 10 million shared chains were among some 80 million unique TCR beta chains counted in a later analysis. Assay: immunoSEQ multiplex PCR; the TCRdb copy retains only in-frame clones and omits some. The V and J calls and clone size come from that table; D and trimming were worked out from the DNA. This table holds some 190,000 clones, about 9.4% found once. Donors showed nominal health when sampled, although they likely had unrecorded immune exposures. As regards this clone: Its matching antigen is unknown.

The sequence derives from a woman aged 25 to 39 in good health and CMV-seropositive. This chain uses TRBV7-6 with TRBJ2-3; TRBD1 aligns across 8 bases. The sample comprised PBMCs. In DNA form, the CDR3 reads TGTGCCACTACAGGGGGTGGAACAGATACGCAGTATTTT. Encoded protein: CATTGGGTDTQYF.